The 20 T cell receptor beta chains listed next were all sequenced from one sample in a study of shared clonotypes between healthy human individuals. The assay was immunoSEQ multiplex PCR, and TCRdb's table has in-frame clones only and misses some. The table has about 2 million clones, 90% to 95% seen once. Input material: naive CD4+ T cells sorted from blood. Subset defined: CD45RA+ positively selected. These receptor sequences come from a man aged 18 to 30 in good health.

This CDR3 reads CASRWTSGGAKTQYF. CDR3 sequence (DNA): TGTGCCAGCAGGTGGACTAGCGGGGGGGCGAAGACCCAGTACTTC. The chain couples TRBV27 to TRBJ2-5, with 15 bases matching TRBD2. Germline V CDR1 and CDR2: MNHEY, SMNVEV (reference sequence). This CDR3 is 15 amino acids long. The junction had 5 bases not matched to a gene; V was cut back by 6 bases and J by 6 bases.

The CDR3 nucleotides read TGTGCCAGCAGCCTACTAGAGACCGGGGAGCTGTTTTTT. Protein sequence: CASSLLETGELFF. The V call is TRBV6-1, the J call TRBJ2-2, with a possible D match to TRBD2 (5 bases). Germline V gene data show CDR1 as MNHNS and CDR2 as SASEGT. Trimming shortened V by 6 bases and J by 5 bases, and 10 bases separated the two germline ends. The CDR3 consists of 13 residues.

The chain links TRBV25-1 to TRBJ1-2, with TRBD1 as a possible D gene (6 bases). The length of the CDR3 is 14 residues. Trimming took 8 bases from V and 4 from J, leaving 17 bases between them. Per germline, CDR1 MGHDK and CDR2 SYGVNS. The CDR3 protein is CASGPAGALYGYTF. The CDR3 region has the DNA TGTGCCAGCGGTCCGGCGGGGGCGCTCTATGGCTACACCTTC.

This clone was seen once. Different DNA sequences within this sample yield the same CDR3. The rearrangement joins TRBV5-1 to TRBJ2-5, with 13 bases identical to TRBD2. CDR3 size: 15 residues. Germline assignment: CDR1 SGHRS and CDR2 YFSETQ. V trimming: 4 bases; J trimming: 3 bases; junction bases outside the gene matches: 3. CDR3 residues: CASSLTSGREETQYF. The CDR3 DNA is TGCGCCAGCAGCCTTACTAGCGGGAGGGAAGAGACCCAGTACTTC.

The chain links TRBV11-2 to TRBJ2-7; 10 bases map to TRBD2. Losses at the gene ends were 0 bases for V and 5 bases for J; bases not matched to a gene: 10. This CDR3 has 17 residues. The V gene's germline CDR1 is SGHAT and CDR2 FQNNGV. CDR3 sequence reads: CASSLEGASGRGNEQYF. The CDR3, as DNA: TGTGCCAGCAGCTTAGAGGGGGCTAGCGGGAGAGGCAACGAGCAGTACTTC.

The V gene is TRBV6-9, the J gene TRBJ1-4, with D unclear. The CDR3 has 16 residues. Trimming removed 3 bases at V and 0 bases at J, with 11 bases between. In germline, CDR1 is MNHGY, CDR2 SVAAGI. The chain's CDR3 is CASSYRSGATNEKLFF. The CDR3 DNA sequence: TGTGCCAGCAGTTACCGTAGTGGAGCAACTAATGAAAAACTGTTTTTT.

This chain's CDR3 is CATANTGELFF. Written as DNA, the CDR3 is TGTGCCACCGCGAACACCGGGGAGCTGTTTTTT. The gene calls are TRBV28 and TRBJ2-2; D unclear. Germline V gene lookup returns CDR1 MDHEN and CDR2 SYDVKM. This CDR3 contains 11 residues. V was trimmed by 10 bases and J by 0 bases, leaving 3 bases between them. The full variable domain, completed using reference TRBV28 and TRBJ2-2, is DVKVTQSSRYLVKRTGEKVFLECVQDMDHENMFWYRQDPGLGLRLIYFSYDVKMKEKGDIPEGYSVSREKKERFSLILESASTNQTSMYLCATANTGELFFGEGSRLTVL.

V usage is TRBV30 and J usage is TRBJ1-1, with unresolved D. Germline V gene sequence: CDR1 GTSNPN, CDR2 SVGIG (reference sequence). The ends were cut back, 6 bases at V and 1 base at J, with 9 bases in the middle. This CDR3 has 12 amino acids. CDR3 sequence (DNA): TGTGCCTGCCGGTTAGGGAACACTGAAGCTTTCTTT. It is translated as CACRLGNTEAFF.

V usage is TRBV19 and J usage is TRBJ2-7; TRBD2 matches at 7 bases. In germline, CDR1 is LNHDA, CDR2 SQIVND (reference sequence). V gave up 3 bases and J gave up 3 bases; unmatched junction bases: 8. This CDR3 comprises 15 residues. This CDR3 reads CASSIEGGRCYEQYF. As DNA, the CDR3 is TGTGCCAGTAGTATTGAAGGCGGGAGATGCTACGAGCAGTACTTC.

The CDR3 DNA sequence: TGTGCCAGCAGCTTGCTAGGGGCCGGGGCCAACGTCCTGACTTTC. It yields the protein CASSLLGAGANVLTF. This chain links TRBV5-6 with TRBJ2-6; D is perhaps TRBD1 (5 bases). Germline lookup yields CDR1 SGHDT and CDR2 YYEEEE. The CDR3 spans 15 residues. V gave up 1 base and J gave up 4 bases, with 9 bases separating them.

In DNA, the CDR3 is TGCGCCAGCAGCACCTCGGGACAGTCTAATGAAAAACTGTTTTTT. Translation gives CASSTSGQSNEKLFF. The chain employs TRBV5-1 and TRBJ1-4, with TRBD1 identical over 7 bases. The CDR3 is 15 amino acids. Germline trimming cut 4 bases from V and 3 bases from J; bases unmatched to any gene: 6. Germline V gives CDR1 SGHRS, CDR2 YFSETQ.

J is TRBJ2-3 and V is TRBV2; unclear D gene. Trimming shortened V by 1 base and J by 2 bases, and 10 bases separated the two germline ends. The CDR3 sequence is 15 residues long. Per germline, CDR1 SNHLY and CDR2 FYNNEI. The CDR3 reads CASSEVVFFTDTQYF. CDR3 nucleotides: TGTGCCAGCAGTGAAGTTGTCTTTTTCACAGATACGCAGTATTTT. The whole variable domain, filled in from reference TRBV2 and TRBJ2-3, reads EPEVTQTPSHQVTQMGQEVILRCVPISNHLYFYWYRQILGQKVEFLVSFYNNEISEKSEIFDDQFSVERPDGSNFTLKIRSTKLEDSAMYFCASSEVVFFTDTQYFGPGTRLTVL.

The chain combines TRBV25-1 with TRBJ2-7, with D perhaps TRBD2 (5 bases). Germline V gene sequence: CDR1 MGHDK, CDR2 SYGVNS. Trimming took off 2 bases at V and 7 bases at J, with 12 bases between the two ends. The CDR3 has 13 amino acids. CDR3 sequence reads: CASSERRGWEQYF. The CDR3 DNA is TGTGCCAGCAGTGAACGCCGAGGGTGGGAGCAGTACTTC.

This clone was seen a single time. This chain's CDR3 is CASSVTGTNEQFF. The CDR3, as DNA: TGTGCCAGCAGCGTGACAGGAACCAATGAGCAGTTCTTC. The chain uses TRBV9 and TRBJ2-1, with D tentatively TRBD1 (6 bases). This CDR3 has 13 residues. CDR1 SGDLS and CDR2 YYNGEE come from the germline V gene. V was trimmed by 2 bases and J by 6 bases, leaving 9 bases between them. Based on the CDR3 plus reference TRBV9 and TRBJ2-1, the full variable domain is DSGVTQTPKHLITATGQRVTLRCSPRSGDLSVYWYQQSLDQGLQFLIQYYNGEERAKGNILERFSAQQFPDLHSELNLSSLELGDSALYFCASSVTGTNEQFFGPGTRLTVL.

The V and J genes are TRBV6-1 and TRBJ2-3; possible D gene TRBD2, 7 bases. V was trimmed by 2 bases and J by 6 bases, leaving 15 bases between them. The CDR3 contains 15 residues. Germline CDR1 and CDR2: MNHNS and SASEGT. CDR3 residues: CASSENAGAGDTQYF. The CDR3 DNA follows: TGTGCCAGCAGTGAAAACGCGGGGGCCGGGGATACGCAGTATTTT.

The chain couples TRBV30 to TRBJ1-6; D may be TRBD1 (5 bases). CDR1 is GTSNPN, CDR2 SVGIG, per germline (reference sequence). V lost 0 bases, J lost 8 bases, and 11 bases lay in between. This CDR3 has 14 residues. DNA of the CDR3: TGTGCCTGGAGTGTTGGGGGTATGGATTCACCCCTCCACTTT. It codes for CAWSVGGMDSPLHF.

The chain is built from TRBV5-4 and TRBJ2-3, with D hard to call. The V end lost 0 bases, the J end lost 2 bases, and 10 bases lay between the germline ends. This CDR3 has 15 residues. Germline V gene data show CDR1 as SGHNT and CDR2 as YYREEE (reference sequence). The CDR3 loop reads CASSLAPQTTDTQYF. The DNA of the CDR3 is TGTGCCAGCAGCTTGGCACCCCAGACCACAGATACGCAGTATTTT.

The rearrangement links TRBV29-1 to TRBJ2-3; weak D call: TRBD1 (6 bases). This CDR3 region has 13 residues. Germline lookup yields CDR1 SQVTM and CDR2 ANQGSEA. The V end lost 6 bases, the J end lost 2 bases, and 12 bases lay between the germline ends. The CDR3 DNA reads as TGCAGCGTCGGACAGCTCCTCACAGATACGCAGTATTTT. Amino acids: CSVGQLLTDTQYF.

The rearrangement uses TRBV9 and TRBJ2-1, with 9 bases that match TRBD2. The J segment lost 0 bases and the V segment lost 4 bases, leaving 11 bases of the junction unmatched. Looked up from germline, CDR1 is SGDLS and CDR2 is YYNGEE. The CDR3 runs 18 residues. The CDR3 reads CASSPLAGAPSSYNEQFF. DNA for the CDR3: TGTGCCAGCAGCCCTTTAGCGGGAGCGCCGAGCTCCTACAATGAGCAGTTCTTC.

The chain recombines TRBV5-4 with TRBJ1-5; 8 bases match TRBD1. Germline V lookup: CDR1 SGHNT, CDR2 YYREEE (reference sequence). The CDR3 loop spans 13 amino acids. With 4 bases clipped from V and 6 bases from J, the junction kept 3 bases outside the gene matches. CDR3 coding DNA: TGTGCCAGCAGCAAGGACAGGGCTCAGCCCCAGCATTTT. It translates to CASSKDRAQPQHF.